The 31 T cell receptor beta chains below all came from one sample that was sequenced in a study of cytomegalovirus exposure and HLA in healthy donors. Use of 60 Vbeta and 13 Jbeta primers characterized the PCR. The protocol was immunoSEQ multiplex PCR, while the TCRdb copy is restricted to in-frame clones and leaves out a portion. The sample records 100,000 to 150,000 clones, around two thirds being singletons. Material: PBMCs. The receptors here all came from a man aged 60-69 years in good health and CMV-seropositive.

The CDR3 here is CASSLAGGAETQYF. For the CDR3, the DNA is TGTGCCAGCAGCTTAGCTGGGGGGGCAGAGACCCAGTACTTC. This chain connects TRBV7-9 to TRBJ2-5; tentative D call: TRBD2 (7 bases). The CDR3 covers 14 residues. V lost 0 bases and J 4 bases, leaving 9 bases between the germline ends. Germline V CDR1 and CDR2: SEHNR, FQNEAQ (reference sequence).

The chain is built from TRBV4-2 and TRBJ1-1, with unresolved D. V lost 1 base, J lost 7 bases, and 7 bases lay in between. The germline V gene has CDR1 LGHNA and CDR2 YNFKEQ. The CDR3 runs to 12 residues. This CDR3 reads CASSQVFSEAFF. In nucleotides, the CDR3 is TGTGCCAGCAGCCAAGTTTTTAGTGAAGCTTTCTTT.

As DNA, the CDR3 is TGTGCCAGCAGCCAAACAGGAGATACGCAGTATTTT. Amino acid sequence: CASSQTGDTQYF. The chain has TRBV6-5 and TRBJ2-3, with a weak D call TRBD1 (5 bases). CDR3 length: 12 amino acids. Germline V gene lookup returns CDR1 MNHEY and CDR2 SVGAGI. V was cut by 6 bases and J by 5 bases, with 9 bases left in between.

The chain couples TRBV19 to TRBJ2-7, with D perhaps matching TRBD2 (5 bases). The germline V and J ends were trimmed by 1 base and 2 bases, with 15 bases remaining between them. The length of the CDR3 is 16 residues. CDR1 and CDR2 from the germline V gene are LNHDA and SQIVND (reference sequence). CDR3 in amino acids: CASSIGAPTIPYEQYF. The CDR3 coding sequence is TGTGCCAGTAGTATAGGAGCTCCGACTATACCCTACGAGCAGTACTTC.

This clone showed up just a few times. V and J are TRBV9 and TRBJ1-1, with D tentatively TRBD1 (6 bases). The germline CDR1 and CDR2 sequences are SGDLS and YYNGEE. The V and J ends lost 0 bases and 0 bases respectively, with 12 bases between them. CDR3 size: 16 residues. The CDR3 reads CASSVGVDSMNTEAFF. In DNA, the CDR3 is TGTGCCAGCAGCGTAGGAGTGGACAGTATGAACACTGAAGCTTTCTTT. The full variable domain, with the rest looked up from reference TRBV9 and TRBJ1-1, is DSGVTQTPKHLITATGQRVTLRCSPRSGDLSVYWYQQSLDQGLQFLIQYYNGEERAKGNILERFSAQQFPDLHSELNLSSLELGDSALYFCASSVGVDSMNTEAFFGQGTRLTVV.

This clone has a handful of counts. The J gene is TRBJ1-3, the V gene TRBV6-5, with D uncertain. Germline V gene data show CDR1 as MNHEY and CDR2 as SVGAGI. V lost 5 bases and J lost 0, with 11 bases in between. This CDR3 is built from 15 residues. CDR3 DNA: TGTGCCAGCAGTCCTCAGGTCATCTCTGGAAACACCATATATTTT. This translates into CASSPQVISGNTIYF.

The CDR3 reads CASSRGGAETQYF. The CDR3 bases are TGTGCCAGCAGCCGAGGGGGGGCGGAGACCCAGTACTTC. The chain has TRBV7-3 and TRBJ2-5; D is possibly TRBD2 (7 bases). From germline, CDR1 is SGHTA and CDR2 FQGTGA. Between the trimmed V and J ends, which lost 5 bases and 5 bases, there was a span of 12 bases. This CDR3 is built from 13 residues.

This clone came up once. V usage is TRBV29-1 and J usage is TRBJ2-3; perhaps TRBD1 as D (5 bases). CDR1 is SQVTM, CDR2 ANQGSEA, per germline. Trimming pared 8 bases from V and 2 bases from J, leaving 11 bases between. The CDR3 totals 12 residues. The CDR3: CSIGADTDTQYF. DNA for the CDR3: TGCAGCATTGGGGCAGACACAGATACGCAGTATTTT.

This clone was observed a few times. The chain is built from TRBV6-1 and TRBJ1-1, with 10 bases that match TRBD1. Per germline, CDR1 MNHNS and CDR2 SASEGT. The length of the CDR3 is 16 residues. Trimming took 4 bases from V and 1 from J; bases not matched to a gene: 6. The CDR3 DNA follows: TGTGCCAGCAGTGCCTTGGACAGGGGGGGGAACACTGAAGCTTTCTTT. This sequence encodes CASSALDRGGNTEAFF.

V usage is TRBV14 and J usage is TRBJ1-1, with a tentative D call TRBD1 (5 bases). This CDR3 is 14 amino acids long. Trimming cost V 4 bases and J 3 bases, with 12 bases left between them. From germline, CDR1 is SGHDN and CDR2 FVKESK. This chain's CDR3 is CASSRVLGDTEAFF. The CDR3 bases are TGTGCCAGCAGCCGTGTTCTAGGGGACACTGAAGCTTTCTTT.

In this sample, this clone turned up a few times. The chain carries TRBV10-2 and TRBJ2-6; D perhaps matches TRBD1 (5 bases). The CDR3 sequence is 14 residues long. Looked up from germline, CDR1 is WSHSY and CDR2 is SAAADI. The ends were cut back, 5 bases at V and 0 bases at J, with 5 bases in the middle. As DNA, the CDR3 is TGCGCCAGCAGTAGGGGCTCTGGGGCCAACGTCCTGACTTTC. It is translated as CASSRGSGANVLTF.

The rearrangement links TRBV6-1 to TRBJ1-5; tentative D call: TRBD1 (5 bases). V was pared by 4 bases and J by 8 bases, with 18 bases between. CDR1 and CDR2 from the germline V gene are MNHNS and SASEGT. The CDR3 is 15 residues long. The CDR3 reads CASSVNRMGGEPQHF. CDR3 coding DNA: TGTGCCAGCAGTGTAAATCGGATGGGGGGGGAGCCCCAGCATTTT.

This clone was recorded once. The chain is built from TRBV19 and TRBJ1-6; tentative D call: TRBD1 (6 bases). The CDR3 has 14 amino acids. The germline V gene has CDR1 LNHDA and CDR2 SQIVND (reference sequence). V was cut by 2 bases and J by 4 bases, with 6 bases left in between. The CDR3 nucleotides are TGTGCCAGTAGTATAACAGGGTATAATTCACCCCTCCACTTT. Protein product: CASSITGYNSPLHF. Filled out from reference TRBV19 and TRBJ1-6, the complete variable domain reads DGGITQSPKYLFRKEGQNVTLSCEQNLNHDAMYWYRQDPGQGLRLIYYSQIVNDFQKGDIAEGYSVSREKKESFPLTVTSAQKNPTAFYLCASSITGYNSPLHFGNGTRLTVT.

The rearrangement uses TRBV9 and TRBJ1-3; D may be TRBD1 (6 bases). Germline CDR1 SGDLS, CDR2 YYNGEE. There are 15 residues in the CDR3. V dropped 3 bases and J dropped 4 bases, with 14 bases sitting between them. The CDR3 DNA sequence: TGTGCCAGCAGCGACACGCAGGGGCCCGGAAACACCATATATTTT. It translates to CASSDTQGPGNTIYF.

This clone was recorded only once. The chain uses TRBV6-5 and TRBJ2-2, with a weak D call TRBD1 (5 bases). Trimming removed 2 bases from V and 4 bases from J, with 14 bases in between. The CDR3 consists of 16 residues. Germline CDR1 reads MNHEY; CDR2 reads SVGAGI. CDR3 sequence reads: CASSYPQGGSTGELFF. The CDR3 DNA is TGTGCCAGCAGTTACCCCCAGGGTGGTAGCACCGGGGAGCTGTTTTTT.

The chain recombines TRBV6-1 with TRBJ2-3, with a tentative D call TRBD1 (6 bases). This CDR3 has 14 residues. Germline CDR1 reads MNHNS; CDR2 reads SASEGT. The ends were cut back, 3 bases at V and 9 bases at J, with 16 bases in the middle. The chain's CDR3 is CASSDFRTAVTQYF. The CDR3 bases are TGTGCCAGCAGTGATTTTAGGACAGCAGTCACGCAGTATTTT.

The gene calls are TRBV15 and TRBJ2-5; D perhaps matches TRBD1 (6 bases). V lost 0 bases and J lost 4, with 12 bases in between. The CDR3 extends over 15 amino acids. The germline V gene has CDR1 LNHNV and CDR2 YYDKDF (reference sequence). The CDR3 reads CATSRDLGAGETQYF. As DNA, the CDR3 is TGTGCCACCAGCAGAGATCTGGGGGCGGGAGAGACCCAGTACTTC.

This chain uses TRBV6-6 with TRBJ1-1; 9 bases agree with TRBD1. Trimming at V came to 9 bases and at J to 0 bases, leaving 5 bases not matched to a gene. Germline V gene lookup returns CDR1 MNHNY and CDR2 SVGAGI (reference sequence). The CDR3 covers 14 residues. Here the CDR3 DNA reads TGTGCCAGTACCGGGACAGGGCTGAACACTGAAGCTTTCTTT. Protein product: CASTGTGLNTEAFF.

In its sample, this clone was seen a few times. The chain is built from TRBV7-9 and TRBJ1-2, with 8 bases fitting TRBD1. The germline CDR1 and CDR2 sequences are SEHNR and FQNEAQ (reference sequence). This CDR3 is built from 15 residues. The V gene end was trimmed by 5 bases and the J gene end by 4 bases; junction bases not matched to a gene: 9. The CDR3 bases are TGTGCCAGCAGCCCCCGCGGGACAGGATCCTATGGCTACACCTTC. Amino acid sequence: CASSPRGTGSYGYTF.

This sequence joins TRBV27 and TRBJ2-7; TRBD1 is a possible D gene (6 bases). Trimming cost V 3 bases and J 9 bases, with 18 bases left between them. This CDR3 contains 14 residues. The germline CDR1 and CDR2 sequences are MNHEY and SMNVEV (reference sequence). The CDR3, as DNA: TGTGCCAGCAGTTTGGGCCGGGACATCATTTCGCAGTACTTC. Translation gives CASSLGRDIISQYF.

The chain is built from TRBV28 and TRBJ1-2, with 7 bases lining up with TRBD1. The CDR3 has 14 amino acids. The ends lost 7 bases at V and 4 bases at J; junction bases unmatched: 9. CDR1 and CDR2 from the germline V gene are MDHEN and SYDVKM. The CDR3 DNA follows: TGTGCCAGCACTTCACAGGGGTTAGGCTATGGCTACACCTTC. This codes for CASTSQGLGYGYTF.

In this sample, this clone turned up a few times. V and J are TRBV7-2 and TRBJ2-7, with D tentatively TRBD2 (7 bases). This CDR3 is 15 amino acids long. Between the trimmed V and J ends, which lost 3 bases and 5 bases, there was a span of 17 bases. Germline V gene sequence: CDR1 SGHTA, CDR2 FQGNSA. The CDR3 spells CASSFMGGPWDEQYF. In DNA form, the CDR3 reads TGTGCCAGCAGCTTTATGGGGGGGCCGTGGGACGAGCAGTACTTC.

J is TRBJ1-5 and V is TRBV6-6; D is unclear. The CDR3 is 12 residues long. Trimming left V 4 bases short and J 4 bases short, with 5 bases between. The germline V gene encodes CDR1 MNHNY and CDR2 SVGAGI (reference sequence). The CDR3 bases are TGTGCCAGCAGTTCACATAATCAGCCCCAGCATTTT. The encoded protein is CASSSHNQPQHF.

This chain's CDR3 is CASSYGQGRETQYF. CDR3 nucleotide sequence: TGTGCCAGCAGTTATGGACAGGGAAGAGAGACCCAGTACTTC. The V and J genes are TRBV27 and TRBJ2-5, with 8 nucleotides matching TRBD1. Trimming cost V 4 bases and J 4 bases; bases outside gene matches: 5. Germline CDR1 reads MNHEY; CDR2 reads SMNVEV (reference sequence). This CDR3 region has 14 residues.

This clone has just a few counts. The chain is built from TRBV30 and TRBJ1-5; 9 positions agree with TRBD1. This CDR3 contains 15 residues. Germline assignment: CDR1 GTSNPN and CDR2 SVGIG (reference sequence). Trimming removed 0 bases from V and 2 bases from J; junction bases left unmatched: 2. The CDR3 DNA is TGTGCCTGGAGTGTACAGGGGGCAGGCAATCAGCCCCAGCATTTT. Encoded protein: CAWSVQGAGNQPQHF. Supplemented by reference TRBV30 and TRBJ1-5, the full variable domain reads SQTIHQWPATLVQPVGSPLSLECTVEGTSNPNLYWYRQAAGRGLQLLFYSVGIGQISSEVPQNLSASRPQDRQFILSSKKLLLSDSGFYLCAWSVQGAGNQPQHFGDGTRLSIL.

This clone came up once. The CDR3 DNA follows: TGTGCCAGCAGTTCGGGGGTGGCCGAAGGCCCTGAAGCTTTCTTT. Translation: CASSSGVAEGPEAFF. The V call is TRBV28, the J call TRBJ1-1; possible D gene TRBD1, 5 bases. CDR3 length equals 15 residues. The germline V gene encodes CDR1 MDHEN and CDR2 SYDVKM. V was trimmed by 4 bases and J by 6 bases, leaving 18 bases between them.

This clone turned up a few times. The V gene is TRBV6-1, the J gene TRBJ2-1; D may be TRBD1 (6 bases). Deletions cut 3 bases from V and 4 bases from J, with 13 bases between. CDR3 length equals 15 residues. Looked up from germline, CDR1 is MNHNS and CDR2 is SASEGT. The chain's CDR3 is CASSEGTQRYNEQFF. The CDR3 DNA is TGTGCCAGCAGTGAGGGGACACAAAGATACAATGAGCAGTTCTTC.

This chain connects TRBV5-5 to TRBJ1-5, with TRBD1 matching over 11 bases. This CDR3 spans 16 amino acids. Trimming cost V 5 bases and J 5 bases; bases outside gene matches: 9. CDR1 and CDR2 from the germline V gene are SGHKS and YYEKEE (reference sequence). CDR3 DNA sequence: TGTGCCAGCAGACGGCTCGGGACAGGGGGTGATCAGCCCCAGCATTTT. Its translation is CASRRLGTGGDQPQHF.

There are many counts of this clone. The chain combines TRBV27 with TRBJ1-1; D remains ambiguous. Germline CDR1 reads MNHEY; CDR2 reads SMNVEV (reference sequence). The CDR3 loop spans 12 amino acids. Between the trimmed V and J ends, which lost 8 bases and 4 bases, there was a span of 11 bases. The DNA of the CDR3 is TGTGCCAGCCGAAGGGAGGGCACTGAAGCTTTCTTT. This encodes CASRREGTEAFF.

This clone was seen just once. The chain uses TRBV9 and TRBJ1-2; tentative D call: TRBD1 (6 bases). The CDR3 loop spans 15 amino acids. Trimming stripped 4 bases from V and 9 bases from J, with 22 bases between. Germline-derived CDR1 and CDR2 are SGDLS and YYNGEE. The CDR3 DNA follows: TGTGCCAGCAGCCCCAACCGGGGGGGGCATAGGAGCTACACCTTC. Translating it yields CASSPNRGGHRSYTF.

The rearrangement uses TRBV11-1 and TRBJ1-6; D gene uncertain. The CDR3 has 13 residues. Trimming pared 3 bases from V and 9 bases from J, leaving 9 bases between. Germline CDR1 is SGHAT and CDR2 is FQDESV (reference sequence). In nucleotides, the CDR3 is TGTGCCAGCAGCTTCATAGAAACTTCACCCCTCCACTTT. Amino acid sequence: CASSFIETSPLHF.